This is a list of T cell receptor beta chains from one sample in a study of T cells in Graves' hyperthyroidism and ophthalmopathy. TCRdb re-analysed the multiplex PCR reads in MiXCR, keeping a single row per CDR3 protein. Seen here are hundreds of thousands of distinct CDR3 sequences, approximately 15% observed once, and the top ten hold around 23%. The sample taken for sequencing was blood. The receptors here all came from a woman aged 25 to 39 with Graves' hyperthyroidism. The CDR3 runs from the conserved cysteine through the conserved F or W.

v_gene: TRBV24-1; j_gene: TRBJ2-3; CDR3aa: CATSEVSGRSDTQYF
v_gene: TRBV24-1; j_gene: TRBJ2-3; CDR3aa: CATTAGRSTDTQYF
v_gene: TRBV20-1; j_gene: TRBJ1-4; CDR3aa: CSARPPRRGSEKLFF
v_gene: TRBV28; j_gene: TRBJ1-1; CDR3aa: CASSLSGGTGRAFF
v_gene: TRBV2; j_gene: TRBJ1-6; CDR3aa: CASSTGETYNSPLHF
v_gene: TRBV10-3; j_gene: TRBJ1-1; CDR3aa: CAISGYRGPEAFF
v_gene: TRBV28; j_gene: TRBJ2-1; CDR3aa: CASSFFPGPSYNEQFF
v_gene: TRBV11-2; j_gene: TRBJ2-1; CDR3aa: CASNTGGLGDEQFF
v_gene: TRBV7-8; j_gene: TRBJ2-3; CDR3aa: CASSFGRGALSTDTQYF
v_gene: TRBV28; j_gene: TRBJ1-5; CDR3aa: CASSAPGGGGHGTAANSNQPQHF
v_gene: TRBV6-9; j_gene: TRBJ2-7; CDR3aa: CASSGRTSGGYEQYF
v_gene: TRBV5-1; j_gene: TRBJ1-6; CDR3aa: CASSPDGMDSPLHF
v_gene: TRBV7-9; j_gene: TRBJ2-5; CDR3aa: CASSLVRPIDETQYF
v_gene: TRBV7-2; j_gene: TRBJ2-5; CDR3aa: CASSLGHLETQYF
v_gene: TRBV7-6; j_gene: TRBJ2-7; CDR3aa: CASSSGGGPSYEQYF
v_gene: TRBV5-1; j_gene: TRBJ2-7; CDR3aa: CASSSSGPYEQYF
v_gene: TRBV29-1; j_gene: TRBJ2-1; CDR3aa: CSVDRTSGGNEQFF
v_gene: TRBV19; j_gene: TRBJ2-1; CDR3aa: CASSIVSGRGNEQFF
v_gene: TRBV10-3; j_gene: TRBJ2-1; CDR3aa: CATSGSNNEQFF
v_gene: TRBV7-8; j_gene: TRBJ2-5; CDR3aa: CASSREFTPQETQYF
v_gene: TRBV11-1; j_gene: TRBJ2-3; CDR3aa: CASKATVTDTQYF
v_gene: TRBV5-1; j_gene: TRBJ1-1; CDR3aa: CASSLEEGDRSNTEAFF
v_gene: TRBV7-2; j_gene: TRBJ2-7; CDR3aa: CASSSGGLAAYEQYF
v_gene: TRBV7-9; j_gene: TRBJ1-2; CDR3aa: CASSSRDGSYGYTF
v_gene: TRBV30; j_gene: TRBJ2-6; CDR3aa: CAWSVQGLHLSGANVLTF
v_gene: TRBV29-1; j_gene: TRBJ2-2; CDR3aa: CSVGEWAGELFF
v_gene: TRBV6-1; j_gene: TRBJ1-1; CDR3aa: CASSELGGGDQEAFF
v_gene: TRBV7-9; j_gene: TRBJ2-2; CDR3aa: CASSLVWLPNTGELFF
v_gene: TRBV7-2; j_gene: TRBJ2-3; CDR3aa: CASSSGTSTDTQYF
v_gene: TRBV6-1; j_gene: TRBJ2-4; CDR3aa: CASSQTGVGENIQYF
v_gene: TRBV27; j_gene: TRBJ2-1; CDR3aa: CASSPQGLVVNEQFF
v_gene: TRBV7-6; j_gene: TRBJ1-3; CDR3aa: CASSFQAGTGGLSGNTMYF
v_gene: TRBV27; j_gene: TRBJ1-4; CDR3aa: CASSSPLNEKLFF
v_gene: TRBV7-2; j_gene: TRBJ1-2; CDR3aa: CASSPQRGYGYTF
v_gene: TRBV28; j_gene: TRBJ2-7; CDR3aa: CASSDTGTSGTYEQYF
v_gene: TRBV12-3/TRBV12-4; j_gene: TRBJ2-5; CDR3aa: CASSYSGRKQETQYF
v_gene: TRBV28; j_gene: TRBJ1-6; CDR3aa: CASGPLQGRGDSPLHF
v_gene: TRBV20-1; j_gene: TRBJ2-5; CDR3aa: CSASGGMGLQETQYF
v_gene: TRBV7-9; j_gene: TRBJ2-1; CDR3aa: CASSLGAGLAYNEQFF
v_gene: TRBV7-9; j_gene: TRBJ1-2; CDR3aa: CASGFVSGHGYTF
v_gene: TRBV20-1; j_gene: TRBJ2-2; CDR3aa: CSARDPRTGNTGELFF
v_gene: TRBV24-1; j_gene: TRBJ2-5; CDR3aa: CATSDSRGAGETQYF
v_gene: TRBV6-1; j_gene: TRBJ1-2; CDR3aa: CASSARDSTNYGYTF
v_gene: TRBV7-9; j_gene: TRBJ1-4; CDR3aa: CASSLGSGLINEKLFF
v_gene: TRBV6-1; j_gene: TRBJ2-2; CDR3aa: CASSPRVVTGATGELFF
v_gene: TRBV29-1; j_gene: TRBJ1-1; CDR3aa: CSVAGRMGTEAFF
v_gene: TRBV15; j_gene: TRBJ1-5; CDR3aa: CATSRDSNGFRNQPQHF
v_gene: TRBV4-1; j_gene: TRBJ2-5; CDR3aa: CASSVSGLAETQYF
v_gene: TRBV5-1; j_gene: TRBJ1-1; CDR3aa: CASSETATEAFF